The 25 T cell receptor beta chains below were found in one sample sequenced in a study of blood T cell repertoires in COVID-19. Profiled with immunoSEQ multiplex PCR; TCRdb holds only in-frame clones, not every one. The profile shows approximately 280,000 clones, approximately 86% of them singletons. The source material was peripheral blood. The receptor source for this set is a woman aged 25-40 years who had recovered from COVID-19.

V gene TRBV28 combines with J gene TRBJ1-1; 8 bases agree with TRBD1. Germline loops: CDR1 MDHEN, CDR2 SYDVKM. Trimming cost V 6 bases and J 7 bases; bases outside gene matches: 13. The CDR3 consists of 15 residues. CDR3 DNA: TGTGCCAGCAGACTAAGGTCGCAGGGGGCGGGTGAAGCTTTCTTT. Translation: CASRLRSQGAGEAFF.

This chain links TRBV5-8 with TRBJ2-7, with D uncertain. Germline V gene data show CDR1 as SGHTS and CDR2 as YDEGEE. There are 13 residues in the CDR3. V lost 0 bases to trimming and J lost 2 bases, with 6 bases between them. The CDR3 DNA reads TGTGCCAGCAGCTTGGTGTCAGCCTACGAGCAGTACTTC. Residues: CASSLVSAYEQYF.

The rearrangement uses TRBV30 and TRBJ2-5; D call uncertain. The V and J ends lost 2 bases and 5 bases respectively, with 12 bases between them. CDR1 is GTSNPN, CDR2 SVGIG, per germline (reference sequence). The CDR3 length is 13 residues. The CDR3 DNA reads TGTGCCTGGAGTAAACAGTTATCGGAGACCCAGTACTTC. Amino acid sequence: CAWSKQLSETQYF.

This clone was seen just once. The chain carries TRBV2 and TRBJ2-7, with 9 bases that match TRBD1. The CDR3 has 12 amino acids. Germline V gene data show CDR1 as SNHLY and CDR2 as FYNNEI. The trim removed 8 bases at V and 2 bases at J, leaving 1 base unmatched. CDR3 DNA sequence: TGTGCCAGCGGGACAGGGACCTACGAGCAGTACTTC. It yields the protein CASGTGTYEQYF.

The rearrangement links TRBV15 to TRBJ1-4; D is ambiguous. The V end was cut by 2 bases, the J end by 8 bases, with 6 bases between. The CDR3 length is 12 residues. The germline CDR1 and CDR2 sequences are LNHNV and YYDKDF (reference sequence). CDR3 amino acids: CATSRFQEKLFF. In DNA form, the CDR3 reads TGTGCCACCAGCAGATTTCAGGAAAAACTGTTTTTT.

The V gene is TRBV7-8, the J gene TRBJ2-1; a possible D gene is TRBD1 (5 bases). This CDR3 spans 14 amino acids. Germline lookup yields CDR1 SGHVS and CDR2 FQNEAQ. Trimming pared 5 bases from V and 0 bases from J, leaving 8 bases between. CDR3 nucleotide sequence: TGTGCCAGCAGCCGCGACAGCTCCTACAATGAGCAGTTCTTC. Translated: CASSRDSSYNEQFF.

This chain connects TRBV2 to TRBJ1-2, with D unclear. The CDR3 covers 13 residues. Germline CDR1 SNHLY, CDR2 FYNNEI. Trimming removed 8 bases at V and 8 bases at J, with 18 bases between. The CDR3 region has the DNA TGTGCCAGCCACACTCGACACGGCGGGGGCTACACCTTC. It translates to CASHTRHGGGYTF. Combining the CDR3 with reference TRBV2 and TRBJ1-2 gives the whole variable domain EPEVTQTPSHQVTQMGQEVILRCVPISNHLYFYWYRQILGQKVEFLVSFYNNEISEKSEIFDDQFSVERPDGSNFTLKIRSTKLEDSAMYFCASHTRHGGGYTFGSGTRLTVV.

The V gene is TRBV19, the J gene TRBJ1-2; D gene ambiguous. Trimming shortened V by 4 bases and J by 4 bases, and 13 bases separated the two germline ends. The germline V gene has CDR1 LNHDA and CDR2 SQIVND (reference sequence). The CDR3 has 14 residues. The CDR3: CASSTTDGLYGYTF. CDR3 bases: TGTGCCAGTAGTACAACAGACGGACTCTATGGCTACACCTTC. Using reference TRBV19 and TRBJ1-2 for the parts outside the CDR3, the full variable domain is DGGITQSPKYLFRKEGQNVTLSCEQNLNHDAMYWYRQDPGQGLRLIYYSQIVNDFQKGDIAEGYSVSREKKESFPLTVTSAQKNPTAFYLCASSTTDGLYGYTFGSGTRLTVV.

This clone occurred a few times. V is TRBV11-1 and J is TRBJ1-6; tentative D call: TRBD1 (5 bases). V lost 2 bases, J lost 3 bases, and 8 bases lay in between. The CDR3 sequence is 15 residues long. Germline CDR1 SGHAT, CDR2 FQDESV (reference sequence). The CDR3 region is CASSLIGHYNSPLHF. DNA of the CDR3: TGTGCCAGCAGCTTAATCGGACACTATAATTCACCCCTCCACTTT. Variable domain in full (rest from reference TRBV11-1 and TRBJ1-6): EAEVAQSPRYKITEKSQAVAFWCDPISGHATLYWYRQILGQGPELLVQFQDESVVDDSQLPKDRFSAERLKGVDSTLKIQPAELGDSAMYLCASSLIGHYNSPLHFGNGTRLTVT.

V gene TRBV3-1 (or the pseudogene TRBV3-2) combines with J gene TRBJ1-5; 8 bases match TRBD1. The CDR3 contains 19 residues. Germline CDR1 is LGHDT and CDR2 is YNNKEL (reference sequence). V lost 0 bases to trimming and J lost 0 bases; unmatched junction nucleotides: 10. CDR3 in amino acids: CASSQDEDRERDSNQPQHF. CDR3 sequence (DNA): TGTGCCAGCAGCCAAGACGAGGACAGGGAAAGGGATAGCAATCAGCCCCAGCATTTT.

CDR3 nucleotide sequence: TGTGCCAGCAGCTCACAGGGGGCGCCTGCTTTCTTT. This translates into CASSSQGAPAFF. This chain uses TRBV12-3 or TRBV12-4 with TRBJ1-1; 9 bases are a match to TRBD1. This CDR3 has 12 amino acids. With 6 bases clipped from V and 11 bases from J, the junction kept 7 bases outside the gene matches.

This chain joins TRBV6-5 and TRBJ1-2; 8 nucleotides line up with TRBD1. V lost 4 bases to trimming and J lost 4 bases; unmatched junction nucleotides: 2. The CDR3 consists of 13 residues. The germline V gene encodes CDR1 MNHEY and CDR2 SVGAGI. Here the CDR3 DNA reads TGTGCCAGCAGTTTCGGACAGGGCTATGGCTACACCTTC. This encodes CASSFGQGYGYTF.

The genes are TRBV27 and TRBJ2-7; D perhaps matches TRBD2 (5 bases). Germline CDR1 reads MNHEY; CDR2 reads SMNVEV (reference sequence). This CDR3 spans 13 amino acids. Trimming took off 5 bases at V and 2 bases at J, with 10 bases between the two ends. This CDR3 is CASSASGTYEQYF. DNA of the CDR3: TGTGCCAGCAGTGCCTCCGGGACCTACGAGCAGTACTTC.

CDR3 nucleotides: TGTGCCAGCAGCCAGGACGACAGCAAGTACAATGAGCAGTTCTTC. This codes for CASSQDDSKYNEQFF. J is TRBJ2-1 and V is TRBV7-2, with a possible D match to TRBD1 (5 bases). The V and J ends lost 5 bases and 4 bases respectively, with 15 bases between them. CDR3 length: 15 amino acids. The germline gives CDR1 SGHTA, CDR2 FQGNSA.

The chain employs TRBV28 and TRBJ2-7; 7 bases fit TRBD1. The J segment lost 3 bases and the V segment lost 5 bases, leaving 1 base of the junction unmatched. This CDR3 has 12 residues. Germline CDR1 and CDR2: MDHEN and SYDVKM. CDR3 coding DNA: TGTGCCAGCAGTCGACAGGGCTACGAGCAGTACTTC. Protein product: CASSRQGYEQYF.

The chain is built from TRBV28 and TRBJ1-1; the match to TRBD1 covers 9 bases. There are 15 residues in the CDR3. Germline CDR1 and CDR2: MDHEN and SYDVKM. The V and J ends lost 5 bases and 5 bases, in that order; junction bases with no gene match: 9. The CDR3 is CASSTPGQGRTEAFF. As DNA, the CDR3 is TGTGCCAGCAGTACTCCGGGACAGGGCCGAACTGAAGCTTTCTTT.

This chain links TRBV18 with TRBJ1-5, with D tentatively TRBD1 (6 bases). Trimming took off 5 bases at V and 7 bases at J, with 15 bases between the two ends. Germline CDR1 KGHSH, CDR2 LQKENI. The CDR3 totals 14 residues. CDR3 coding DNA: TGTGCCAGCTCAGGGGCGGGGGCAGGGCAGCCCCAGCATTTT. This codes for CASSGAGAGQPQHF.

The rearrangement links TRBV21-1 to TRBJ2-5; the table assigns TRBD1, which was not confirmed against the DNA. TRBV21-1 is shown as a pseudogene. The CDR3 runs 13 residues. The CDR3 nucleotides read TGTGCCAGCAGCCTCAGGGGGTCAGGGACCCAGTACTTC. Translated, it gives CASSLRGSGTQYF.

This clone has a handful of counts. The genes are TRBV12-3 or TRBV12-4 and TRBJ2-5; possibly TRBD1 for D (6 bases). The ends were cut back, 3 bases at V and 7 bases at J, with 12 bases in the middle. The CDR3 extends over 13 amino acids. CDR3 amino acids: CASSFEQGGTQYF. In nucleotides, the CDR3 is TGTGCCAGCAGTTTCGAACAGGGTGGGACCCAGTACTTC.

The chain uses TRBV2 and TRBJ1-5; D remains unclear. The CDR3 totals 14 residues. V lost 5 bases, J lost 2 bases, and 10 bases lay in between. Looked up from germline, CDR1 is SNHLY and CDR2 is FYNNEI. The CDR3 sequence: CASSPGMGNQPQHF. The CDR3, as DNA: TGTGCCAGCAGTCCCGGTATGGGCAATCAGCCCCAGCATTTT.

The chain recombines TRBV13 with TRBJ2-1; D is possibly TRBD2 (5 bases). V lost 6 bases, J lost 9 bases, and 15 bases lay in between. In germline, CDR1 is PRHDT, CDR2 FYEKMQ (reference sequence). The CDR3 contains 13 residues. Written as DNA, the CDR3 is TGTGCCAGCAGTTCCTTCCGGGAAGTTGAGCAGTTCTTC. It is translated as CASSSFREVEQFF.

This rearrangement joins TRBV3-1 (or the pseudogene TRBV3-2) to TRBJ2-5; D ambiguous. Trimming removed 5 bases at V and 7 bases at J, with 8 bases between. Germline-derived CDR1 and CDR2 are LGHDT and YNNKEL (reference sequence). This CDR3 is built from 11 residues. The CDR3 coding sequence is TGTGCCAGCAGCTTTTCGGGGACCCAGTACTTC. Protein sequence: CASSFSGTQYF.

This clone came up once. J is TRBJ1-1 and V is TRBV4-3, with TRBD1 as a possible D gene (5 bases). Trimming cost V 0 bases and J 2 bases, with 10 bases left between them. The CDR3 runs 15 residues. Germline values: CDR1 LGHNA, CDR2 YSLEER. The chain's CDR3 is CASSQDQGTNTEAFF. The CDR3 nucleotides read TGCGCCAGCAGCCAAGACCAGGGAACTAACACTGAAGCTTTCTTT.

This rearrangement joins TRBV12-5 to TRBJ1-5; 7 nucleotides match TRBD1. Trimming cost V 1 base and J 4 bases; bases outside gene matches: 1. CDR3 length equals 14 residues. CDR1 LGHNT and CDR2 FRNRAP come from the germline V gene. The CDR3 nucleotides are TGTGCTAGTGGTTTGGCAGGGGGAAATCAGCCCCAGCATTTT. Protein product: CASGLAGGNQPQHF. The whole variable domain, filled in from reference TRBV12-5 and TRBJ1-5, reads DARVTQTPRHKVTEMGQEVTMRCQPILGHNTVFWYRQTMMQGLELLAYFRNRAPLDDSGMPKDRFSAEMPDATLATLKIQPSEPRDSAVYFCASGLAGGNQPQHFGDGTRLSIL.

This chain connects TRBV9 to TRBJ1-1; 8 bases match TRBD1. From germline, CDR1 is SGDLS and CDR2 YYNGEE. CDR3 length equals 17 residues. V dropped 0 bases and J dropped 1; count of bases not matched to a gene: 8. DNA for the CDR3: TGTGCCAGCAGCGTAGGCCAGGGGGCGCGATGGAACACTGAAGCTTTCTTT. It yields the protein CASSVGQGARWNTEAFF.